The T cell receptor (beta chain) described here comes from a study of T cell changes during pregnancy in multiple sclerosis. Clones were sequenced by immunoSEQ multiplex PCR, and TCRdb holds only the in-frame ones, with some missing. This sample has around 50,000 clones, with about 90% found just once. The CDR3 has 15 residues. In germline, CDR1 is WSHSY, CDR2 SAAADI. The ends lost 8 bases at V and 0 bases at J; junction bases unmatched: 8. The sample was CD4+ T cells from peripheral blood mononuclear cells, taken in the second trimester of pregnancy. This chain joins TRBV10-2 and TRBJ2-7; 9 bases map to TRBD1. The receptor was isolated from a female donor with multiple sclerosis, enrolled in a pregnancy study. CDR3 amino acids: CASGRGGQGSYEQYF. The CDR3 nucleotides are TGCGCCAGCGGAAGAGGGGGACAGGGCTCCTACGAGCAGTACTTC.